The following is a T cell receptor beta chain sequence with its context. These data belong to a study of blood T cell repertoires in COVID-19. Looking at the study overall: COVID-19 samples collected from the United States, Italy and Spain covered acute and convalescent phases. Sources were T cells, B-cell-depleted T cells, or PBMCs; the material itself was cDNA or gDNA.

Participants were placed into cohorts based on the clinical history they reported. Either two negative PCRs, clearance, or symptom resolution qualified Cohort 3 donors as recovered. Some clones are missing from TCRdb's copy, which holds only in-frame ones; the method was immunoSEQ multiplex PCR. The sample consists of more than 300,000 clones, 92% of them appearing once. The CDR3 has 20 residues. V was pared by 0 bases and J by 2 bases, with 10 bases of the junction left unmatched. Germline CDR1 and CDR2: SGHTA and FQGTGA. The material sequenced was PBMCs or T cells enriched from blood (not recorded which). The origin of this receptor is a woman under 40 who had recovered from COVID-19. This rearrangement joins TRBV7-3 to TRBJ2-1; 13 bases align to TRBD2. The DNA of the CDR3 is TGTGCCAGCAGCTTAACGCAACTAGCGGGAGGGCAGCGGGCCTACAATGAGCAGTTCTTC. It specifies CASSLTQLAGGQRAYNEQFF.